Listed below are T cell receptor beta chains from one sample, sequenced in a study of T cells after yellow fever vaccination. TCRdb processed the 5' RACE reads anew with MiXCR; each CDR3 protein has one entry. The sample lists roughly 45,000 distinct CDR3 sequences; roughly 7% were seen once. Sample: CD8+ T cells not binding an NS4B(214-222) dextramer, sorted from PBMCs, taken 45 days after the yellow fever booster vaccination. The receptor set was obtained from a man aged 25 to 45 who received the YFV17D yellow fever vaccine. Each CDR3 is given with its conserved first and last residue. D genes are given only for firm matches. Size is omitted from some rows. Given values are once, few, many or a class for expanded clones.

V gene	J gene	D gene	clone size	CDR3 protein	CDR3 DNA
TRBV4-3	TRBJ2-5	TRBD2	many	CASSQEMGEMGGPQETQYF	TGCGCCAGCAGCCAAGAGATGGGGGAAATGGGAGGGCCCCAAGAGACCCAGTACTTC
TRBV5-1	TRBJ2-2	-	many	CASNFEGTGELFF	TGCGCCAGCAACTTCGAAGGGACCGGGGAGCTGTTTTTT
TRBV12-3/TRBV12-4	TRBJ2-7	TRBD2	many	CASSLADPGLAERYEQYF	TGTGCCAGCAGTTTAGCCGACCCGGGACTAGCGGAACGCTACGAGCAGTACTTC
TRBV12-3/TRBV12-4	TRBJ2-7	TRBD1	-	CASSKPGQSYEQYF	TGTGCCAGCAGTAAGCCGGGACAGTCCTACGAGCAGTACTTC
TRBV30	TRBJ2-2	-	-	CAWSEREFWPNTGELFF	TGTGCCTGGAGTGAACGGGAGTTTTGGCCGAACACCGGGGAGCTGTTTTTT
TRBV29-1	TRBJ2-1	-	many	CSALGGESYNEQFF	TGCAGCGCCCTGGGCGGGGAGTCCTACAATGAGCAGTTCTTC
TRBV7-9	TRBJ1-4	-	many	CASSPVVGHEKLFF	TGTGCCAGCAGTCCTGTGGTGGGACATGAAAAACTGTTTTTT
TRBV6-5	TRBJ2-1	-	many	CASIKPSGEQFF	TGTGCCAGCATTAAACCATCCGGTGAGCAGTTCTTC
TRBV10-2	TRBJ2-3	TRBD2	many	CASSAGGLEGGTDTQYF	TGCGCCAGCAGTGCGGGAGGACTAGAAGGAGGCACAGATACGCAGTATTTT
TRBV7-2	TRBJ2-3	-	many	CASSSSGPQDTQYF	TGTGCCAGCAGCTCCTCCGGCCCACAAGATACGCAGTATTTT
TRBV7-9	TRBJ2-1	-	many	CASSPSDNEQFF	TGTGCCAGCAGCCCCAGTGACAATGAGCAGTTCTTC
TRBV12-3/TRBV12-4	TRBJ1-3	-	many	CATRSRGLNTIYF	TGTGCCACCCGTAGCAGGGGCCTAAACACCATATATTTT
TRBV20-1	TRBJ2-1	-	many	CSARDLGGSYNEQFF	TGCAGTGCTAGAGATCTGGGAGGCTCCTACAATGAGCAGTTCTTC
TRBV29-1	TRBJ1-2	-	many	CSVEVGNYGYTF	TGCAGCGTTGAAGTAGGGAACTATGGCTACACCTTC
TRBV7-2	TRBJ2-5	-	many	CASTLAPGTQYF	TGTGCCAGCACCCTAGCCCCGGGGACCCAGTACTTC
TRBV4-3	TRBJ2-1	TRBD2	-	CASSQDRLVTSGYNEQFF	TGCGCCAGCAGCCAAGATCGGTTGGTGACTAGCGGATACAATGAGCAGTTCTTC